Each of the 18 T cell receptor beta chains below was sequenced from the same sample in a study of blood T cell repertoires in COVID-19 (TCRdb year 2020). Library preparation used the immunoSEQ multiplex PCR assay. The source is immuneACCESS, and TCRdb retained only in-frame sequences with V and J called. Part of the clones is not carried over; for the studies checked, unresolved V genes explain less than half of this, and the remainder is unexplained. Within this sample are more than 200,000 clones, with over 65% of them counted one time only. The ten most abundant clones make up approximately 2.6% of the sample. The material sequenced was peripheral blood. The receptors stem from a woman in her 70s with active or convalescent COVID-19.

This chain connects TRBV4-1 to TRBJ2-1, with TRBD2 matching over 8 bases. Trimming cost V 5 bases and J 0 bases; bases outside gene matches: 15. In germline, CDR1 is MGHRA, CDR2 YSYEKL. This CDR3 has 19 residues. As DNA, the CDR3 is TGCGCCAGCAGCTTCCTCCCGCGGGGGGTCCTGTACTCCTACAATGAGCAGTTCTTC. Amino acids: CASSFLPRGVLYSYNEQFF.

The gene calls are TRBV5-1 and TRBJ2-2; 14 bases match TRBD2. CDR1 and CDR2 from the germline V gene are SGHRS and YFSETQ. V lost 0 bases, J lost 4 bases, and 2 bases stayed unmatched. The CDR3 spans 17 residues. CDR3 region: CASSLGGTSGSTGELFF. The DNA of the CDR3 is TGCGCCAGCAGCTTGGGGGGGACTAGCGGGAGCACCGGGGAGCTGTTTTTT. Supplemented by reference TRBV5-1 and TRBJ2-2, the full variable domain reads KAGVTQTPRYLIKTRGQQVTLSCSPISGHRSVSWYQQTPGQGLQFLFEYFSETQRNKGNFPGRFSGRQFSNSRSEMNVSTLELGDSALYLCASSLGGTSGSTGELFFGEGSRLTVL.

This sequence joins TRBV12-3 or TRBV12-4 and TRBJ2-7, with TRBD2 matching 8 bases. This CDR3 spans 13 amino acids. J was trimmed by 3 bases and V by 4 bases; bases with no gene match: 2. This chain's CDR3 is CASSSRGGYEQYF. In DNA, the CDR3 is TGTGCCAGCAGTTCCCGGGGGGGCTACGAGCAGTACTTC.

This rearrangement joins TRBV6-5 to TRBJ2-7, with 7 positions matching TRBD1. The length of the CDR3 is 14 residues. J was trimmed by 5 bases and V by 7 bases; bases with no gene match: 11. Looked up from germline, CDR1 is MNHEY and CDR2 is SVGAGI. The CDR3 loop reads CASTPAGGSHEQYF. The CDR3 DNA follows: TGTGCCAGCACCCCCGCAGGGGGTTCGCACGAGCAGTACTTC.

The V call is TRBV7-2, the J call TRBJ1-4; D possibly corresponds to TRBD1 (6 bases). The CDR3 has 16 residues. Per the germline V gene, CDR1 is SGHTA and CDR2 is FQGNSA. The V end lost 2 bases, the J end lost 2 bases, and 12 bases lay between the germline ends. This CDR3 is CASSLMGGGTNEKLFF. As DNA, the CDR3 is TGTGCCAGCAGCTTAATGGGGGGGGGCACTAATGAAAAACTGTTTTTT.

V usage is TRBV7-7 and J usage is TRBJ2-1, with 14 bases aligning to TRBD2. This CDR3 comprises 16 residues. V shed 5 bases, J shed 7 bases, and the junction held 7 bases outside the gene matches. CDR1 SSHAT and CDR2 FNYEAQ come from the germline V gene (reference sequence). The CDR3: CASSPTSGGAGNEQFF. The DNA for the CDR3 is TGTGCCAGCAGCCCGACTAGCGGGGGGGCCGGTAATGAGCAGTTCTTC.

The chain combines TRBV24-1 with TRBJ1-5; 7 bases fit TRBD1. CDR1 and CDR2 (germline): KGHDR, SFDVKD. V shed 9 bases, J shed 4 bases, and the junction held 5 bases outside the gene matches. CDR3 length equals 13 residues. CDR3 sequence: CATLGQQNQPQHF. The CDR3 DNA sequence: TGTGCCACCCTGGGACAGCAAAATCAGCCCCAGCATTTT.

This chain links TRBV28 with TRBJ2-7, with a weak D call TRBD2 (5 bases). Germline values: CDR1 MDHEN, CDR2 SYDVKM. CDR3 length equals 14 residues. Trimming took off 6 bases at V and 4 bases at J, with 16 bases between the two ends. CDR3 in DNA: TGTGCCAGCAGGCCTGGGCTAGCAGCATACGAGCAGTACTTC. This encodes CASRPGLAAYEQYF.

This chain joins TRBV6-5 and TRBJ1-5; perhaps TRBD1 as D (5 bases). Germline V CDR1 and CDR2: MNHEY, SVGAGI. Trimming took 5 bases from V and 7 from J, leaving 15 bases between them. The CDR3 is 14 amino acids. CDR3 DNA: TGTGCCAGCAGTACAGGCGGGATACGGCAGCCCCAGCATTTT. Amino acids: CASSTGGIRQPQHF.

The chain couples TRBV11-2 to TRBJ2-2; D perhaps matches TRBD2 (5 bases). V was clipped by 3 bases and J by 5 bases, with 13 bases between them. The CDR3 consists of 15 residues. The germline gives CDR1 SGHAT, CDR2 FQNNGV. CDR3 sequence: CASSFSGSVTGELFF. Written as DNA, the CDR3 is TGTGCCAGCAGCTTCTCGGGGAGCGTAACCGGGGAGCTGTTTTTT.

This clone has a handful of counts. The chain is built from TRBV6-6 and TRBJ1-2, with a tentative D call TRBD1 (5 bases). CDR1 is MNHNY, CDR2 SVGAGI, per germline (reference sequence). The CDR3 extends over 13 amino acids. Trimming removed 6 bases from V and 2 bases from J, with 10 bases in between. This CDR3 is CASSQAGNYGYTF. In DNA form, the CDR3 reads TGTGCCAGCAGCCAAGCAGGGAACTATGGCTACACCTTC.

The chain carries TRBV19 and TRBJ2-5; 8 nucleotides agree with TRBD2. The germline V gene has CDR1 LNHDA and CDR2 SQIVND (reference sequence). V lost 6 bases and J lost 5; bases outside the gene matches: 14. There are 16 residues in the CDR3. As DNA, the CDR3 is TGTGCCAGTAGGCCCCGGGGGCGGGAGGAGGGGGAGACCCAGTACTTC. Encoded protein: CASRPRGREEGETQYF.

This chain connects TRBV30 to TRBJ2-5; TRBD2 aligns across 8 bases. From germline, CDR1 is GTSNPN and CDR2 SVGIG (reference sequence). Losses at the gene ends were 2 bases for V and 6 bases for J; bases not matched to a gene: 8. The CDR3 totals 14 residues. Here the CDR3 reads CAWSHSAGVQTQYF. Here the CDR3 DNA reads TGTGCCTGGAGTCACTCAGCGGGAGTGCAGACCCAGTACTTC. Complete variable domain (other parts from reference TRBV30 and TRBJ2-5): SQTIHQWPATLVQPVGSPLSLECTVEGTSNPNLYWYRQAAGRGLQLLFYSVGIGQISSEVPQNLSASRPQDRQFILSSKKLLLSDSGFYLCAWSHSAGVQTQYFGPGTRLLVL.

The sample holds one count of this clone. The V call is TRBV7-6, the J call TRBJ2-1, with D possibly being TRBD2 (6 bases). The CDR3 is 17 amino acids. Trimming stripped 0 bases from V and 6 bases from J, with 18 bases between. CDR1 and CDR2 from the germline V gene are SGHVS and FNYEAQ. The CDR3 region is CASSLAQGLLPSNEQFF. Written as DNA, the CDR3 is TGTGCCAGCAGCTTAGCGCAAGGACTATTACCCAGCAATGAGCAGTTCTTC. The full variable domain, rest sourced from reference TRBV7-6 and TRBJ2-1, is GAGVSQSPRYKVTKRGQDVALRCDPISGHVSLYWYRQALGQGPEFLTYFNYEAQQDKSGLPNDRFSAERPEGSISTLTIQRTEQRDSAMYRCASSLAQGLLPSNEQFFGPGTRLTVL.

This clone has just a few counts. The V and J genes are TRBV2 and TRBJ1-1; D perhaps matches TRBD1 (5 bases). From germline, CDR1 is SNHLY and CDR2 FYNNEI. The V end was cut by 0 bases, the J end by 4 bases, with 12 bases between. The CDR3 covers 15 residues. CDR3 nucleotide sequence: TGTGCCAGCAGTGAAGCGCTTAGTGGGGCCACTGAAGCTTTCTTT. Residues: CASSEALSGATEAFF.

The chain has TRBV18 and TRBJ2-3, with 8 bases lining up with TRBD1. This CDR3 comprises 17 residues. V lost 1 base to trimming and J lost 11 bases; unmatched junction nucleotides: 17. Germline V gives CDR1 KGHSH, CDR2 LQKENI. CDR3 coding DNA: TGTGCCAGCTCACCACGAGGACGGGGACAGGAGGGAACTAGGCAGTATTTT. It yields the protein CASSPRGRGQEGTRQYF.

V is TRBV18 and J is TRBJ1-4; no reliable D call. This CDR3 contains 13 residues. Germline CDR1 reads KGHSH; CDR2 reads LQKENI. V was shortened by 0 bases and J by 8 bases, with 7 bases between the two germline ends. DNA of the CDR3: TGTGCCAGCTCACCACCCCCCGGGGAAAAACTGTTTTTT. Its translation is CASSPPPGEKLFF.

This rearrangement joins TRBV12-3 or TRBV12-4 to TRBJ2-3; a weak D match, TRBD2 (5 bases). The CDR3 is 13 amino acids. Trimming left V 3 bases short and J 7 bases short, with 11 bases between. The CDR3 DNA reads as TGTGCCAGCAGTTTGTTGCTAGCAAATACGCAGTATTTT. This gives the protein CASSLLLANTQYF.